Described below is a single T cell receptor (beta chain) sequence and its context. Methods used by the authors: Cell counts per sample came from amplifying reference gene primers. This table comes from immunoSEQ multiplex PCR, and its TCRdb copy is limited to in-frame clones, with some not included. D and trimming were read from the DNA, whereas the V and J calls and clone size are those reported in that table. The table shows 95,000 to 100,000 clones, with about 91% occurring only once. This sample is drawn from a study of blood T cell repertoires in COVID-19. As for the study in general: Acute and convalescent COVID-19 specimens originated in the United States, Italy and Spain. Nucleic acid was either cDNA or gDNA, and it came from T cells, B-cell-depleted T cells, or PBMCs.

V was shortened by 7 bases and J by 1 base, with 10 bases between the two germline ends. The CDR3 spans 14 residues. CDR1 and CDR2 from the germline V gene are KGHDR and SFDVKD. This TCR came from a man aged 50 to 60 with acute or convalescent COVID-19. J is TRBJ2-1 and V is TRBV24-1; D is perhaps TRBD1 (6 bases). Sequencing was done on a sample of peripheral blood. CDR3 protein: CATSLRGSYNEQFF. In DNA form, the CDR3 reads TGTGCCACCAGCCTCAGGGGTTCCTACAATGAGCAGTTCTTC.